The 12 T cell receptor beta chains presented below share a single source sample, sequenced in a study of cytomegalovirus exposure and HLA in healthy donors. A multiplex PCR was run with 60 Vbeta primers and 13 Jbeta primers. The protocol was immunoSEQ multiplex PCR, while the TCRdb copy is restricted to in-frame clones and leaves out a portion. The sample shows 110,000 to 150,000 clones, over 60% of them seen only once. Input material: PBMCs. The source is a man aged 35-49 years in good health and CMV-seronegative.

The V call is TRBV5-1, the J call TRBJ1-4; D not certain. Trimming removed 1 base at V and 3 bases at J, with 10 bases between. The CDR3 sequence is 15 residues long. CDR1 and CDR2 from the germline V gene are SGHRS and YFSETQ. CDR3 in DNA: TGCGCCAGCAGCTTGTACGGGGTGTCTAATGAAAAACTGTTTTTT. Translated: CASSLYGVSNEKLFF.

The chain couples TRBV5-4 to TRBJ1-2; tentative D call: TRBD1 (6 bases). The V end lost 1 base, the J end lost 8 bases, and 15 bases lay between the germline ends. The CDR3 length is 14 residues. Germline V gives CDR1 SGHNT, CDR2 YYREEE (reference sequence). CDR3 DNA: TGTGCCAGCAGCTTGACCACAGGGATAAAGGGCTACACCTTC. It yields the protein CASSLTTGIKGYTF.

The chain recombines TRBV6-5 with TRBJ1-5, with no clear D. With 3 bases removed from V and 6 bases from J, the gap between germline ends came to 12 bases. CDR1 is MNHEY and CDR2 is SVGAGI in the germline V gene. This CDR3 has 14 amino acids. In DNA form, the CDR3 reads TGTGCCAGCAGTTATAGGAGGAGGGTTCAGCCCCAGCATTTT. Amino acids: CASSYRRRVQPQHF.

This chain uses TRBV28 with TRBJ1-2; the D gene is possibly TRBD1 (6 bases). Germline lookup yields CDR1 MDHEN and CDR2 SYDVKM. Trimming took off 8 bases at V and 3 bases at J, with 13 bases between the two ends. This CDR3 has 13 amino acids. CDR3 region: CASRDTGYYGYTF. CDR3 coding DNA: TGTGCCAGCCGAGATACAGGGTACTATGGCTACACCTTC.

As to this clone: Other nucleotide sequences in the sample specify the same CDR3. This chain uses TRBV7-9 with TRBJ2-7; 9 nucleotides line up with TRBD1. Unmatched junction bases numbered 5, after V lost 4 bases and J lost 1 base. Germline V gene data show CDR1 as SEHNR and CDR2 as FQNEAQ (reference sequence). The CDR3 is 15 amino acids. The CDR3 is CASSSPGQGSYEQYF. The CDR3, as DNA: TGTGCCAGCAGCTCCCCGGGACAGGGATCCTACGAGCAGTACTTC.

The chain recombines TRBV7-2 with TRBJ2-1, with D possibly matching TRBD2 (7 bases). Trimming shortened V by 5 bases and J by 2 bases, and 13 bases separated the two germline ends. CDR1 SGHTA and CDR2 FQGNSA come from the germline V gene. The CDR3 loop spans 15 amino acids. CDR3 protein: CASSPFGGPYNEQFF. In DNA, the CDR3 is TGTGCCAGCAGCCCGTTCGGGGGGCCCTACAATGAGCAGTTCTTC.

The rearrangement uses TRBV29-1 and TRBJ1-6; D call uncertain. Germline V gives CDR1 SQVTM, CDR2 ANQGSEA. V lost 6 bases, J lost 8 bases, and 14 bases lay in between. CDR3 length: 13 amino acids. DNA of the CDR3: TGCAGCGTGGCTGGGGAGAGGGATTCACCCCTCCACTTT. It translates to CSVAGERDSPLHF. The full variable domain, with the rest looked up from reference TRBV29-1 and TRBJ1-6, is SAVISQKPSRDICQRGTSLTIQCQVDSQVTMMFWYRQQPGQSLTLIATANQGSEATYESGFVIDKFPISRPNLTFSTLTVSNMSPEDSSIYLCSVAGERDSPLHFGNGTRLTVT.

In nucleotides, the CDR3 is TGTGCCAGCAGCGACGTAGCGCATTGGCCCGGGGAGCTGTTTTTT. Encoded protein: CASSDVAHWPGELFF. The chain recombines TRBV6-1 with TRBJ2-2; maybe TRBD2 (5 bases). CDR3 length: 15 residues. Germline loops: CDR1 MNHNS, CDR2 SASEGT. V lost 6 bases and J lost 6, with 17 bases in between.

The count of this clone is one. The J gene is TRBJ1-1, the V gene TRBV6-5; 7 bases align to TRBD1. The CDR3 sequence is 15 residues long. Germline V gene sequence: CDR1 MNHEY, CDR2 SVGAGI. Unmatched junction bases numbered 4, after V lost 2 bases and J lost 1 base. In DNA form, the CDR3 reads TGTGCCAGCAGTTACGGGACAGATGGGAACACTGAAGCTTTCTTT. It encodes CASSYGTDGNTEAFF.

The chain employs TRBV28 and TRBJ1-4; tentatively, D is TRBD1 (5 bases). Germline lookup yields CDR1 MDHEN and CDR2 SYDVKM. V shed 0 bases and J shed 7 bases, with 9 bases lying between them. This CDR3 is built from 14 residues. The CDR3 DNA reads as TGTGCCAGCAGTTTATGGACAGCCTTTGAAAAACTGTTTTTT. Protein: CASSLWTAFEKLFF. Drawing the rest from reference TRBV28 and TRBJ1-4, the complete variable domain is DVKVTQSSRYLVKRTGEKVFLECVQDMDHENMFWYRQDPGLGLRLIYFSYDVKMKEKGDIPEGYSVSREKKERFSLILESASTNQTSMYLCASSLWTAFEKLFFGSGTQLSVL.

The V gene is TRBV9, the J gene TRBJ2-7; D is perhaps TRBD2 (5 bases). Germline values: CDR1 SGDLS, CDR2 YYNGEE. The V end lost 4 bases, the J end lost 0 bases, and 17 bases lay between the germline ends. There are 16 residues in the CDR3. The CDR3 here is CASSSGGLAFSYEQYF. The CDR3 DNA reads TGTGCCAGCAGCTCAGGCGGCCTAGCCTTCTCCTACGAGCAGTACTTC.

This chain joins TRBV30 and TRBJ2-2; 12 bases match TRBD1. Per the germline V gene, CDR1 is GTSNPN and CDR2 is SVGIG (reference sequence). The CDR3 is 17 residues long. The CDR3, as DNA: TGTGCGCTTGCCGATAAGGGACAGGGGGCGGACACCGGGGAGCTGTTTTTT. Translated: CALADKGQGADTGELFF.